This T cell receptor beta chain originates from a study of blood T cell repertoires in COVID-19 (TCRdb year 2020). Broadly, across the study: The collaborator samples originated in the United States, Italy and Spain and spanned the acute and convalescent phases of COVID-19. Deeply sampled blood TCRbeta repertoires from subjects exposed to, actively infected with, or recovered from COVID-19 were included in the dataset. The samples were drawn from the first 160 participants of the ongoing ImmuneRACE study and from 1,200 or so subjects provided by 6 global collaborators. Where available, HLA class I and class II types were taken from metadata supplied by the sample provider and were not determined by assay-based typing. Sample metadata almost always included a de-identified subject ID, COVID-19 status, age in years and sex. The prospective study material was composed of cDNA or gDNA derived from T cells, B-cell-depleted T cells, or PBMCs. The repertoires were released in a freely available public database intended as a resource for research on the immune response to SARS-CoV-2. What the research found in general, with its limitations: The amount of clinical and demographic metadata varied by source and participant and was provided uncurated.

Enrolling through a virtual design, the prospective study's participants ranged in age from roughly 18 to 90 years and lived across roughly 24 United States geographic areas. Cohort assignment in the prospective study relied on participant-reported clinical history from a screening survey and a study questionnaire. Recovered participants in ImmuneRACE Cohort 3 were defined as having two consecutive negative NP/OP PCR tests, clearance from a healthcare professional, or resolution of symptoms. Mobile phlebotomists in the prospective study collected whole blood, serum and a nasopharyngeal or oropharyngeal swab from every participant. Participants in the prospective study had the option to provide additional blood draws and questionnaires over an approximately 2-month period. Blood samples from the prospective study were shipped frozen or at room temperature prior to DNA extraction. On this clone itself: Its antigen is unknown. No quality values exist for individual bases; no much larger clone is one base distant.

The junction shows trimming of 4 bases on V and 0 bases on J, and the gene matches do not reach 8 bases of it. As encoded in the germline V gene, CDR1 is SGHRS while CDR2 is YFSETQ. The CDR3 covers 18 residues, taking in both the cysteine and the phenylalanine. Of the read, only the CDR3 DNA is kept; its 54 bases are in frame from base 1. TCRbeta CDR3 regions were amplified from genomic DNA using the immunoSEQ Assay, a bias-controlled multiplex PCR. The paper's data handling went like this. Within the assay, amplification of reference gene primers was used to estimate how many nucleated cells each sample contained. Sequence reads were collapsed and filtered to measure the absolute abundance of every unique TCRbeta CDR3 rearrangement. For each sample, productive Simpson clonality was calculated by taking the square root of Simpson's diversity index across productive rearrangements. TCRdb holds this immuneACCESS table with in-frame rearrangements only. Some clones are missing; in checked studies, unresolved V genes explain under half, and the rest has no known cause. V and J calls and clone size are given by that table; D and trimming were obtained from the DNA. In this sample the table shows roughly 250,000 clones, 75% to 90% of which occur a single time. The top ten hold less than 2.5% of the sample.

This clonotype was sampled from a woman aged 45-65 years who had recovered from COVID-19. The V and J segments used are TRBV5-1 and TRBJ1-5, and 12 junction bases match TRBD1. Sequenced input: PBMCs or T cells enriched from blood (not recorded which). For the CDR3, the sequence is CASSAGTGGSLSNQPQHF. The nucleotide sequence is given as TGCGCCAGCAGCGCCGGGACAGGGGGCTCACTTAGCAATCAGCCCCAGCATTTT.